This T cell receptor (beta chain) was documented in a study of monozygotic twins with inflammatory bowel disease. Findings and limits, study-wide: Compared with healthy co-twins, IBD patients showed reduced TCRbeta repertoire diversity by inverse Simpson. The analysis failed to separate different T cell subtypes. Extra variability in the repertoires of patients may have come from differing immunosuppressive treatments.

About this clonotype: Its matching antigen is unknown.

CDR1 and CDR2 from the germline V gene are GTSNPN and SVGIG (reference sequence). The CDR3 is 15 amino acids. A total RNA quantity of around 3.5 ug went into each TCR library. TCRdb reworked the 5' RACE reads into one entry per CDR3 protein, no DNA. The listing records about 99,000 distinct CDR3 sequences. The chain combines TRBV30 with TRBJ2-7. The origin of this receptor is a human donor with ulcerative colitis or Crohn's disease, or a healthy co-twin of an affected twin (not recorded which). Sequencing was carried out using blood. The CDR3 reads CAWSVHKALGNEQYF.